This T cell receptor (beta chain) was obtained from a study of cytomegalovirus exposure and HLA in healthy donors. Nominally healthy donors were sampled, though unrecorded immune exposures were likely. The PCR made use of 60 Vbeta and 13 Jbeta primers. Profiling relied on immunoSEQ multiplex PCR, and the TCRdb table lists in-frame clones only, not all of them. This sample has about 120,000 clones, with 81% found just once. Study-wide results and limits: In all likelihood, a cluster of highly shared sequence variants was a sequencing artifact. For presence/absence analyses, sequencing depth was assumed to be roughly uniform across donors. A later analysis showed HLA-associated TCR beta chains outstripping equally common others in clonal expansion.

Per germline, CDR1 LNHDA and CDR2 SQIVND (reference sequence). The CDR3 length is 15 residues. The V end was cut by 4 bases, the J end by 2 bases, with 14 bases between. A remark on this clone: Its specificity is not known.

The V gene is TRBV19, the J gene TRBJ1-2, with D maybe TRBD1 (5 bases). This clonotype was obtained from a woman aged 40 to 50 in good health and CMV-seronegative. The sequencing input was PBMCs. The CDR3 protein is CASSNQGTSNYGYTF. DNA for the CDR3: TGTGCCAGTAGTAACCAGGGAACGTCGAACTATGGCTACACCTTC.